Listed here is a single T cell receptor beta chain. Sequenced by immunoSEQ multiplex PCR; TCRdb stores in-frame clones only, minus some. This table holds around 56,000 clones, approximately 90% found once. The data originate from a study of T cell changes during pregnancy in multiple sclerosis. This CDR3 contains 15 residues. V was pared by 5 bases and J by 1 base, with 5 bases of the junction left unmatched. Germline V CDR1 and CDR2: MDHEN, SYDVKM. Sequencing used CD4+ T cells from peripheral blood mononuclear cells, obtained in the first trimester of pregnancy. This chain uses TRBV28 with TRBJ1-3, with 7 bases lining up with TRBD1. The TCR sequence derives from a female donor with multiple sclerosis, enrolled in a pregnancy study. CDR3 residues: CASSPRGQSGNTIYF. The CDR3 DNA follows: TGTGCCAGCAGTCCACGGGGACAGTCTGGAAACACCATATATTTT.